The T cell receptor (beta chain) under discussion was sequenced for a study of shared clonotypes between healthy human individuals. General study results and limits: Genetic and exposure-history diversity was limited by the small donor number. Among donors, sharing of clonotypes was expected to be affected by sequencing depth. Of the naive CD4 clonotypes, about 5.4% were shared across a handful of donors. Among non-shared clonotypes, generation probabilities were lower than among those shared by all four donors.

Repertoires were generated with immunoSEQ multiplex PCR, while TCRdb's copy carries only in-frame clones and drops some. The sample has 1.6 million or so clones, approximately 98.5% seen once. Regarding this clone: Its antigen is unidentified.

In germline, CDR1 is KGHSH, CDR2 LQKENI. This CDR3 contains 13 residues. The V and J ends lost 0 bases and 5 bases respectively, with 7 bases between them. This sequence was found in a man younger than 40 in good health. Sequencing was performed on naive CD4+ T cells sorted from blood. The subset is: CD45RA+ positively selected. The chain uses TRBV18 and TRBJ2-5, with unresolved D. CDR3: CASSPPAYETQYF. In DNA, the CDR3 is TGTGCCAGCTCACCACCGGCTTATGAGACCCAGTACTTC.